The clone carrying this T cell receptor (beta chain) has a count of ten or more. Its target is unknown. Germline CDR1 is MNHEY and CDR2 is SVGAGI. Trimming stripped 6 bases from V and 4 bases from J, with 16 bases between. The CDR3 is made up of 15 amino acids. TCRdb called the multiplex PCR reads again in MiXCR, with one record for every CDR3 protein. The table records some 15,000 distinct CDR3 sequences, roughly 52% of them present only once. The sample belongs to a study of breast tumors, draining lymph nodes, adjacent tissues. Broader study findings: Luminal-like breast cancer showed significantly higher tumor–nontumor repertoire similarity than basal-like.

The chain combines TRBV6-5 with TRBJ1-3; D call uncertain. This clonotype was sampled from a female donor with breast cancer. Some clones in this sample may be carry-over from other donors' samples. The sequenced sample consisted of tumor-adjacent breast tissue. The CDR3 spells CASSYDPSTGNTIYF. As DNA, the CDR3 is TGTGCCAGCAGCTATGATCCATCAACCGGAAACACCATATATTTT.